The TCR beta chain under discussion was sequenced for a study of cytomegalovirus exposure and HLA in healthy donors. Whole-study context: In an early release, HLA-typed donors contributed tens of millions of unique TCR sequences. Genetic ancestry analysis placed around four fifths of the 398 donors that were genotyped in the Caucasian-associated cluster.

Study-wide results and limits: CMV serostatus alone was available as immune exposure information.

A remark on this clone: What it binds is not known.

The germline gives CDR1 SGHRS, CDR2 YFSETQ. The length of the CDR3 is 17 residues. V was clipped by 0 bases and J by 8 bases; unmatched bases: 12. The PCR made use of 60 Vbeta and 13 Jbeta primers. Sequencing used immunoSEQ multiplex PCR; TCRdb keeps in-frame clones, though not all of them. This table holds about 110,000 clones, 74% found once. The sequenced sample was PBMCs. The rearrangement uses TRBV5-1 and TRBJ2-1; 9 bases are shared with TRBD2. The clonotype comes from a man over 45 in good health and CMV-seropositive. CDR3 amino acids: CASSLALGAGGFDEQFF. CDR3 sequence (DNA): TGCGCCAGCAGCTTGGCCCTCGGCGCGGGGGGGTTCGATGAGCAGTTCTTC.